Listed below are T cell receptor beta chains from one sample, sequenced in a study of blood T cell repertoires in COVID-19. Libraries were prepared by immunoSEQ multiplex PCR; TCRdb keeps only in-frame clonotypes and omits some of them. The repertoire holds some 200,000 clones, with around 85% as singletons. The sample was peripheral blood. The receptors were gathered from a woman aged 50 to 65 with acute or convalescent COVID-19. Both conserved end residues are part of each CDR3. Each record gives: clone size, V gene, J gene, D gene, CDR3 protein, CDR3 DNA. D genes are given only for firm matches. Expanded clones are given a class, and other clones once, few, many or no size at all.

clone_size: -
v_call: TRBV7-7
j_call: TRBJ2-5
d_call: TRBD2
cdr3_aa: CASSPEGLAQETQYF
cdr3_nt: TGTGCCAGCAGCCCCGAAGGACTAGCCCAAGAGACCCAGTACTTC

clone_size: -
v_call: TRBV3-1/TRBV3-2
j_call: TRBJ1-6
d_call: TRBD1
cdr3_aa: CASSYGQDGSSPLHF
cdr3_nt: TGTGCCAGCAGTTACGGACAGGATGGTAGTTCACCCCTCCACTTT

clone_size: -
v_call: TRBV5-5
j_call: TRBJ1-2
d_call: -
cdr3_aa: CASSLDPGDGYTF
cdr3_nt: TGTGCCAGCAGCTTGGACCCAGGGGACGGCTACACCTTC

clone_size: -
v_call: TRBV11-3
j_call: TRBJ2-5
d_call: TRBD2
cdr3_aa: CASSGTSAETQYF
cdr3_nt: TGTGCCAGCAGCGGGACTAGCGCGGAGACCCAGTACTTC

clone_size: once
v_call: TRBV13
j_call: TRBJ1-1
d_call: TRBD1
cdr3_aa: CASSSPTLGQWAFF
cdr3_nt: TGTGCCAGCAGCTCACCTACCTTGGGACAGTGGGCTTTCTTT

clone_size: -
v_call: TRBV7-2
j_call: TRBJ1-1
d_call: TRBD1
cdr3_aa: CASSPRQGGTEAFF
cdr3_nt: TGTGCCAGCAGCCCAAGACAGGGTGGGACTGAAGCTTTCTTT

clone_size: -
v_call: TRBV5-3
j_call: TRBJ1-1
d_call: -
cdr3_aa: CARSLGGRPFF
cdr3_nt: TGTGCCAGAAGCTTGGGGGGCAGACCTTTCTTT

clone_size: -
v_call: TRBV5-4
j_call: TRBJ2-3
d_call: -
cdr3_aa: CASSLVPSAGDTQYF
cdr3_nt: TGTGCCAGCAGCTTGGTCCCTAGCGCGGGAGATACGCAGTATTTT

clone_size: -
v_call: TRBV6-2/TRBV6-3
j_call: TRBJ1-2
d_call: -
cdr3_aa: CASSWDNASGYTF
cdr3_nt: TGTGCCAGCAGCTGGGACAACGCGAGTGGCTACACCTTC

clone_size: -
v_call: TRBV7-3
j_call: TRBJ2-1
d_call: -
cdr3_aa: CASSRAGVDNEQFF
cdr3_nt: TGTGCCAGCAGCCGGGCAGGGGTGGACAATGAGCAGTTCTTC

clone_size: once
v_call: TRBV10-3
j_call: TRBJ2-3
d_call: TRBD2
cdr3_aa: CATTSREGDTQYF
cdr3_nt: TGTGCCACCACCTCCAGGGAGGGGGATACGCAGTATTTT

clone_size: -
v_call: TRBV29-1
j_call: TRBJ2-1
d_call: -
cdr3_aa: CSVEGGVDEQFF
cdr3_nt: TGCAGCGTTGAGGGCGGGGTCGATGAGCAGTTCTTC

clone_size: -
v_call: TRBV5-1
j_call: TRBJ1-2
d_call: TRBD1
cdr3_aa: CASSLGTGNGYTF
cdr3_nt: TGCGCCAGCAGCTTGGGGACAGGTAACGGCTACACCTTC

clone_size: -
v_call: TRBV27
j_call: TRBJ1-1
d_call: -
cdr3_aa: CASSSRGLHTEAFF
cdr3_nt: TGTGCCAGCAGTTCGCGGGGTCTGCACACTGAAGCTTTCTTT

clone_size: -
v_call: TRBV19
j_call: TRBJ1-2
d_call: -
cdr3_aa: CASMDSGSYGYTF
cdr3_nt: TGTGCCAGTATGGACTCGGGGAGCTATGGCTACACCTTC

clone_size: -
v_call: TRBV6-2/TRBV6-3
j_call: TRBJ1-2
d_call: -
cdr3_aa: CASSRVVGLNYGYTF
cdr3_nt: TGTGCCAGCAGTAGGGTAGTGGGGCTCAACTATGGCTACACCTTC

clone_size: -
v_call: TRBV11-3
j_call: TRBJ2-2
d_call: TRBD1
cdr3_aa: CASSWGTGTDTGELFF
cdr3_nt: TGTGCCAGCAGCTGGGGGACAGGGACGGACACCGGGGAGCTGTTTTTT

clone_size: once
v_call: TRBV27
j_call: TRBJ1-1
d_call: TRBD1
cdr3_aa: CASSIYRGGMNTEAFF
cdr3_nt: TGTGCCAGCAGTATTTACAGGGGGGGGATGAACACTGAAGCTTTCTTT

clone_size: -
v_call: TRBV30
j_call: TRBJ1-1
d_call: -
cdr3_aa: CAWPRELNTEAFF
cdr3_nt: TGTGCCTGGCCACGGGAGTTGAACACTGAAGCTTTCTTT

clone_size: -
v_call: TRBV19
j_call: TRBJ1-5
d_call: -
cdr3_aa: CASSEEHRKNQPQHF
cdr3_nt: TGTGCCAGTAGTGAGGAGCACAGGAAAAATCAGCCCCAGCATTTT

clone_size: few
v_call: TRBV4-3
j_call: TRBJ2-7
d_call: -
cdr3_aa: CASSQLPGDTYEQYF
cdr3_nt: TGCGCCAGCAGCCAACTACCAGGGGACACCTACGAGCAGTACTTC

clone_size: -
v_call: TRBV5-6
j_call: TRBJ2-5
d_call: TRBD2
cdr3_aa: CASSGGRARETQYF
cdr3_nt: TGTGCCAGCAGCGGCGGGAGGGCCCGGGAGACCCAGTACTTC

clone_size: few
v_call: TRBV14
j_call: TRBJ1-1
d_call: -
cdr3_aa: CASSPSVNTEAFF
cdr3_nt: TGTGCCAGCAGCCCCTCAGTGAACACTGAAGCTTTCTTT

clone_size: few
v_call: TRBV5-1
j_call: TRBJ2-5
d_call: -
cdr3_aa: CASSSAPQAGTQYF
cdr3_nt: TGCGCCAGCAGCTCAGCTCCACAGGCCGGGACCCAGTACTTC